This T cell receptor (beta chain) derives from a study of OX40 agonist ivuxolimab in advanced cancers. About the research overall: The dose of intravenous ivuxolimab that patients received every 2 weeks ranged from 0.01 to 10 mg/kg. Recorded diagnoses for dose-escalation patients were hepatocellular carcinoma, melanoma, renal cell or head and neck cancer.

V was clipped by 1 base and J by 11 bases, with 11 bases between them. CDR1 and CDR2 from the germline V gene are SEHNR and FQNEAQ (reference sequence). The CDR3 has 12 amino acids. Autoimmune disease history or systemic immunosuppression excluded patients. This clone was picked up a small number of times. Assay used: immunoSEQ multiplex PCR; TCRdb lists only in-frame clones, some missing. In the table there are 55,000 to 60,000 clones, nearly 95% of which are singletons. The rearrangement links TRBV7-9 to TRBJ1-1, with D unresolved. The sequences come from CD4+ or CD8+ T cells sorted from blood, collected in a trial of the OX40 agonist ivuxolimab. The sequence derives from an adult with an advanced solid tumor such as melanoma, head and neck, liver or kidney cancer. The CDR3: CASSLGSAGAFF. In DNA, the CDR3 is TGTGCCAGCAGCTTAGGATCGGCGGGGGCTTTCTTT.